This entry lists 20 T cell receptor beta chains sequenced from one sample in a study of blood T cells in healthy people across ages. Combining a sample-barcoded 5' primer with a J-beta primer mix, a second PCR ran for about 7 to 12 cycles. TCRdb used MiXCR to reprocess the 5' RACE reads, holding one entry per CDR3 protein. The sample includes some 690,000 distinct CDR3 sequences, 22% of them seen just once. Material: blood. All receptors derive from a man between 70 and 80 years old in good health.

The rearrangement uses TRBV9 and TRBJ1-6, with D unresolved. Germline V gene sequence: CDR1 SGDLS, CDR2 YYNGEE. The ends were cut back, 0 bases at V and 10 bases at J, with 5 bases in the middle. This CDR3 region has 12 residues. The CDR3 bases are TGTGCCAGCAGCGTAGAGGGCTCACCCCTCCACTTT. Protein: CASSVEGSPLHF.

This clonotype was counted at least ten times. The rearrangement uses TRBV6-1 and TRBJ2-1; 10 bases line up with TRBD1. Germline-derived CDR1 and CDR2 are MNHNS and SASEGT. This CDR3 has 17 residues. V shed 5 bases, J shed 5 bases, and the junction held 12 bases outside the gene matches. The chain's CDR3 is CASSYGIGTGVHNEQFF. In DNA, the CDR3 is TGTGCCAGCAGTTATGGGATCGGGACAGGGGTACACAATGAGCAGTTCTTC.

This clonotype was seen many times. This chain links TRBV2 with TRBJ2-2; no firm D call. Germline CDR1 SNHLY, CDR2 FYNNEI. Trimming removed 8 bases from V and 1 base from J, with 11 bases in between. CDR3 length equals 14 residues. The CDR3 loop reads CASHFLGNTGELFF. CDR3 nucleotides: TGTGCCAGCCATTTTTTGGGGAACACCGGGGAGCTGTTTTTT. Full variable domain (missing parts from reference TRBV2 and TRBJ2-2): EPEVTQTPSHQVTQMGQEVILRCVPISNHLYFYWYRQILGQKVEFLVSFYNNEISEKSEIFDDQFSVERPDGSNFTLKIRSTKLEDSAMYFCASHFLGNTGELFFGEGSRLTVL.

This clonotype turned up a few times. V gene TRBV4-1 combines with J gene TRBJ1-2; the D gene is possibly TRBD1 (6 bases). Germline loops: CDR1 MGHRA, CDR2 YSYEKL. Trimming removed 0 bases from V and 8 bases from J, with 22 bases in between. The CDR3 extends over 17 amino acids. The CDR3 region is CASSQDGGAGSSLGYTF. The CDR3 nucleotides read TGCGCCAGCAGCCAAGATGGGGGGGCAGGGTCGAGTCTGGGCTACACCTTC.

The sample holds many counts of this clonotype. The gene calls are TRBV29-1 and TRBJ1-2; TRBD1 matches at 7 bases. Germline V lookup: CDR1 SQVTM, CDR2 ANQGSEA. This CDR3 is built from 12 residues. Trimming removed 6 bases from V and 6 bases from J; junction bases left unmatched: 7. The chain's CDR3 is CSVPTGTNGYTF. The CDR3 coding sequence is TGCAGCGTCCCGACAGGGACGAATGGCTACACCTTC.

This chain joins TRBV7-2 and TRBJ2-1, with D possibly being TRBD1 or TRBD2 (5 bases each). Germline loops: CDR1 SGHTA, CDR2 FQGNSA. With 5 bases removed from V and 6 bases from J, the gap between germline ends came to 17 bases. The CDR3 has 15 amino acids. The CDR3 reads CASSHTGTGANEQFF. CDR3 DNA: TGTGCCAGCAGCCACACGGGGACCGGAGCCAATGAGCAGTTCTTC.

CDR3 DNA sequence: TGCGCCAGCAGCTTACTGAGCGGTGACTCCTACAATGAGCAGTTCTTC. Translation: CASSLLSGDSYNEQFF. The chain couples TRBV5-1 to TRBJ2-1; a weak D match, TRBD2 (5 bases). The CDR3 has 16 amino acids. V was clipped by 2 bases and J by 0 bases, with 12 bases between them. Germline CDR1 SGHRS, CDR2 YFSETQ.

The chain is built from TRBV6-2 or TRBV6-3 and TRBJ2-5; D is unresolved. The J call may be faulty, since TRBJ2-1 better matches the DNA end. The CDR3 has 16 residues. Germline V gives CDR1 MNHEY, CDR2 SVGEGT. The CDR3 nucleotides are TGTGCCAGCAGTCCCCCCGGCGGACGGATTAACAATGAGCAGTTCTTC. Translated: CASSPPGGRINNEQFF.

This clonotype came up a few times. The chain carries TRBV18 and TRBJ2-1; D uncertain. Germline values: CDR1 KGHSH, CDR2 LQKENI. The V end was cut by 2 bases, the J end by 0 bases, with 11 bases between. CDR3 length: 16 amino acids. Written as DNA, the CDR3 is TGTGCCAGCTCACCAAATAGGGCCTACTCCTACAATGAGCAGTTCTTC. The encoded protein is CASSPNRAYSYNEQFF.

The chain combines TRBV20-1 with TRBJ2-3; D tentatively fits TRBD1 or TRBD2 (5 bases each). CDR3 size: 15 residues. Germline V CDR1 and CDR2: DFQATT, SNEGSKA (reference sequence). Trimming shortened V by 0 bases and J by 4 bases, and 14 bases separated the two germline ends. CDR3 DNA: TGCAGTGCTAGAGAAGGGACGGGGACCGCAGATACGCAGTATTTT. Protein product: CSAREGTGTADTQYF.

The rearrangement links TRBV14 to TRBJ2-1; D is uncertain. The CDR3 loop spans 13 amino acids. V was trimmed by 8 bases and J by 5 bases, leaving 13 bases between them. In germline, CDR1 is SGHDN, CDR2 FVKESK. The CDR3 sequence is CASDGPGHNEQFF. DNA for the CDR3: TGTGCCAGCGATGGGCCAGGACACAATGAGCAGTTCTTC.

This sequence joins TRBV5-1 and TRBJ1-4; 7 nucleotides match TRBD1. V shed 1 base, J shed 4 bases, and the junction held 4 bases outside the gene matches. Germline V gene sequence: CDR1 SGHRS, CDR2 YFSETQ. This CDR3 is built from 15 residues. The CDR3 DNA sequence: TGCGCCAGCAGCTTGACCGGGACAGATAATGAAAAACTGTTTTTT. This encodes CASSLTGTDNEKLFF. The variable domain in full, completed from reference TRBV5-1 and TRBJ1-4, reads KAGVTQTPRYLIKTRGQQVTLSCSPISGHRSVSWYQQTPGQGLQFLFEYFSETQRNKGNFPGRFSGRQFSNSRSEMNVSTLELGDSALYLCASSLTGTDNEKLFFGSGTQLSVL.

The chain carries TRBV7-9 and TRBJ2-1; 9 bases agree with TRBD1. The better agreement between TRBJ2-5 and the DNA end casts doubt on the J call. The CDR3 is 15 residues long. CDR1 SEHNR and CDR2 FQNEAQ come from the germline V gene (reference sequence). Here the CDR3 DNA reads TGTGCCAGCAGCCTCAGACAGGGGGGAGTGGAGACCCAGTACTTC. It yields the protein CASSLRQGGVETQYF.

This rearrangement joins TRBV24-1 to TRBJ2-5; D unresolved. The last part of the DNA fits TRBJ2-1 better; the J call may be wrong. Germline CDR1 KGHDR, CDR2 SFDVKD. This CDR3 is built from 13 residues. The CDR3 DNA reads TGTGCCACCAGTGACACGAACTACAATGAGCAGTTCTTC. It is translated as CATSDTNYNEQFF.

The chain has TRBV9 and TRBJ1-3, with 7 positions matching TRBD1. In germline, CDR1 is SGDLS, CDR2 YYNGEE. The ends lost 3 bases at V and 15 bases at J; junction bases unmatched: 12. The CDR3 is 13 amino acids. The CDR3 nucleotides are TGTGCCAGCAGCGCCACATCCCAGGGACAGCCATATTTT. Its protein product is CASSATSQGQPYF.

The chain combines TRBV12-3 or TRBV12-4 with TRBJ2-5, with a tentative D call TRBD1 (5 bases). The V gene lost 1 base and the J gene lost 5 bases, with 14 bases spanning the gap. The CDR3 runs 15 residues. The DNA for the CDR3 is TGTGCCAGCAGTTTAGGAAGGGGCCGCTCGGAGACCCAGTACTTC. Translation: CASSLGRGRSETQYF.

The CDR3 nucleotides read TGTGCCAGCAGCCAAATCACAAGGGAGACAACTAACTATGGCTACACCTTC. Protein: CASSQITRETTNYGYTF. V gene TRBV3-1 combines with J gene TRBJ1-2; D remains ambiguous. The V end was cut by 2 bases, the J end by 0 bases, with 16 bases between. Germline CDR1 reads LGHDT; CDR2 reads YNNKEL (reference sequence). The CDR3 covers 17 residues.

The chain combines TRBV5-1 with TRBJ1-1; TRBD1 matches 10 bases. J lost 5 bases, V lost 0 bases, and 7 bases had no gene match. There are 16 residues in the CDR3. Germline V gene sequence: CDR1 SGHRS, CDR2 YFSETQ. DNA of the CDR3: TGCGCCAGCAGCTTGGTGAGCGGACAGGGGGGGACTGAAGCTTTCTTT. It is translated as CASSLVSGQGGTEAFF. Combining the CDR3 with reference TRBV5-1 and TRBJ1-1 gives the whole variable domain KAGVTQTPRYLIKTRGQQVTLSCSPISGHRSVSWYQQTPGQGLQFLFEYFSETQRNKGNFPGRFSGRQFSNSRSEMNVSTLELGDSALYLCASSLVSGQGGTEAFFGQGTRLTVV.

This clonotype showed up just a few times. The rearrangement joins TRBV27 to TRBJ2-7; 8 bases are shared with TRBD2. J lost 5 bases, V lost 2 bases, and 5 bases had no gene match. This CDR3 contains 14 residues. CDR1 MNHEY and CDR2 SMNVEV come from the germline V gene (reference sequence). The CDR3 DNA follows: TGTGCCAGCAGTTTAGTGTCGGGAGGGCACGAGCAGTACGTC. The encoded protein is CASSLVSGGHEQYV.

The rearrangement joins TRBV5-1 to TRBJ2-7; a possible D gene is TRBD2 (7 bases). Trimming stripped 4 bases from V and 2 bases from J, with 13 bases between. From germline, CDR1 is SGHRS and CDR2 YFSETQ. The CDR3 is 14 residues long. The DNA of the CDR3 is TGCGCCAGCAGCCCTTACGGGGGGCCCTACGAGCAGTACGTC. It is translated as CASSPYGGPYEQYV.